This entry lists 25 T cell receptor beta chains sequenced from one sample in a study of T cells after yellow fever vaccination. TCRdb passed the 5' RACE reads through MiXCR, listing each CDR3 protein once. This sample has about 580,000 distinct CDR3 sequences; roughly a sixth occur once, and the top ten carry around 15%. The sample here was PBMCs, taken 5 days after the first yellow fever vaccination. These TCRs come from a man younger than 30 who received the YFV17D yellow fever vaccine.

This clonotype showed up many times. The genes are TRBV28 and TRBJ2-3; perhaps D is TRBD1 or TRBD2 (6 bases each). CDR1 and CDR2 (germline): MDHEN, SYDVKM. The CDR3 has 14 residues. Between the trimmed V and J ends, which lost 8 bases and 2 bases, there was a span of 14 bases. In nucleotides, the CDR3 is TGTGCCAGCGGGTCCCGGGGGCCCACAGATACGCAGTATTTT. This encodes CASGSRGPTDTQYF.

This clonotype appeared a few times. The genes are TRBV7-9 and TRBJ2-1; D possibly uses TRBD1 or TRBD2 (5 bases each). The CDR3 is 16 residues long. The V and J ends lost 5 bases and 6 bases respectively, with 20 bases between them. Germline V CDR1 and CDR2: SEHNR, FQNEAQ (reference sequence). The CDR3 nucleotides are TGTGCCAGCAGCGTGGGACCTACAAGAGCCATCAATGAGCAGTTCTTC. It specifies CASSVGPTRAINEQFF.

J is TRBJ2-5 and V is TRBV5-1; no definite D call. V was pared by 2 bases and J by 1 base, with 12 bases between. CDR3 size: 15 residues. Germline CDR1 reads SGHRS; CDR2 reads YFSETQ. The CDR3 nucleotides are TGCGCCAGCAGCTTCGCCCGGGCGGTCCAAGAGACCCAGTACTTC. This sequence encodes CASSFARAVQETQYF.

The rearrangement links TRBV5-4 to TRBJ2-5, with 14 nucleotides matching TRBD2. Germline V gene data show CDR1 as SGHNT and CDR2 as YYREEE (reference sequence). This CDR3 has 16 residues. The V segment lost 2 bases and the J segment 4 bases; nucleotides outside the gene matches: 4. CDR3 DNA sequence: TGTGCCAGCAGCTTCGTGACTAGCGGGGGGGCAGAGACCCAGTACTTC. Its protein product is CASSFVTSGGAETQYF.

In this sample, this clonotype turned up a few times. The rearrangement links TRBV7-3 to TRBJ1-6; D is unresolved. This CDR3 spans 13 amino acids. Germline assignment: CDR1 SGHTA and CDR2 FQGTGA. The ends were cut back, 5 bases at V and 8 bases at J, with 10 bases in the middle. The CDR3 bases are TGTGCCAGCAGCCCTGCGGCCGATTCACCCCTCCACTTT. Protein sequence: CASSPAADSPLHF.

This clonotype was counted only a few times. The CDR3 region is CASSLRVHQETQYF. In nucleotides, the CDR3 is TGTGCCAGCAGCCTCAGGGTCCACCAAGAGACCCAGTACTTC. The genes are TRBV7-9 and TRBJ2-5; D perhaps matches TRBD1 (5 bases). Between the trimmed V and J ends, which lost 5 bases and 0 bases, there was a span of 10 bases. CDR1 is SEHNR, CDR2 FQNEAQ, per germline (reference sequence). The CDR3 is 14 amino acids.

This clonotype was detected ten times or more. One junction end does not reproduce the germline sequence, and a read error may be involved. This sequence joins TRBV6-1 and TRBJ2-3; weak D call: TRBD1 (6 bases). CDR3 length equals 17 residues. Germline assignment: CDR1 MNHNS and CDR2 SASEGT. Here the CDR3 reads CASCEVVGTYPPDTQYF. CDR3 in DNA: TGTGCCAGCTGTGAAGTGGTGGGGACATACCCCCCAGATACGCAGTATTTT.

This clonotype was counted between two and nine times. The V and J genes are TRBV3-1 and TRBJ2-5, with D tentatively TRBD2 (6 bases). Germline V gene sequence: CDR1 LGHDT, CDR2 YNNKEL (reference sequence). The CDR3 runs to 14 residues. V was cut by 3 bases and J by 5 bases, with 13 bases left in between. This chain's CDR3 is CASSQSEGRETQYF. DNA for the CDR3: TGTGCCAGCAGCCAGTCGGAGGGGCGTGAGACCCAGTACTTC.

In this sample, this clonotype turned up many times. This CDR3 reads CASRNPDRDEQFF. The CDR3 DNA follows: TGTGCCAGCAGAAACCCGGACAGGGATGAGCAGTTCTTC. This chain uses TRBV6-5 with TRBJ2-1; 8 bases fit TRBD1. J gave up 8 bases and V 6 bases, and 6 bases lay outside the gene matches. Germline V gene lookup returns CDR1 MNHEY and CDR2 SVGAGI. CDR3 length equals 13 residues.

This rearrangement joins TRBV2 to TRBJ2-3; D is undetermined. Looked up from germline, CDR1 is SNHLY and CDR2 is FYNNEI. Deletions cut 6 bases from V and 6 bases from J, with 10 bases between. This CDR3 region has 12 residues. The CDR3 coding sequence is TGTGCCAGCAGCGCCCAAATGGATACGCAGTATTTT. It encodes CASSAQMDTQYF.

This CDR3 reads CASSQAEGLNTEAFF. The CDR3, as DNA: TGCGCCAGCAGCCAAGCCGAGGGCTTGAACACTGAAGCTTTCTTT. This chain links TRBV4-1 with TRBJ1-1; D ambiguous. With 1 base removed from V and 0 bases from J, the gap between germline ends came to 9 bases. The germline gives CDR1 MGHRA, CDR2 YSYEKL. CDR3 length equals 15 residues.

The sample holds a few counts of this clonotype. The rearrangement uses TRBV5-6 and TRBJ2-3; 11 bases fit TRBD1. The CDR3 is made up of 18 amino acids. Unmatched junction bases numbered 7, after V lost 0 bases and J lost 1 base. Germline CDR1 and CDR2: SGHDT and YYEEEE. The CDR3 sequence is CASSLEGQGVFRTDTQYF. DNA for the CDR3: TGTGCCAGCAGCTTGGAGGGACAGGGGGTTTTCCGCACAGATACGCAGTATTTT.

This clonotype was seen a handful of times. The gene calls are TRBV12-3 or TRBV12-4 and TRBJ2-1; the D gene is possibly TRBD1 (5 bases). This CDR3 contains 15 residues. The V end lost 6 bases, the J end lost 1 base, and 13 bases lay between the germline ends. This chain's CDR3 is CASRQRGWSYNEQFF. CDR3 bases: TGTGCCAGCAGGCAAAGGGGATGGTCCTACAATGAGCAGTTCTTC.

This clonotype has only a few counts. The gene calls are TRBV6-2 or TRBV6-3 and TRBJ2-4; TRBD1 is a possible D gene (6 bases). The V gene's germline CDR1 is MNHEY and CDR2 SVGEGT. Between the trimmed V and J ends, which lost 8 bases and 9 bases, there was a span of 14 bases. The CDR3 has 12 residues. As DNA, the CDR3 is TGTGCCAGCGCCCAGGGGTGGGCCATTCAGTACTTC. Translating gives CASAQGWAIQYF.

This sequence joins TRBV12-3 or TRBV12-4 and TRBJ2-5; D possibly corresponds to TRBD2 (6 bases). V lost 4 bases and J 1 base, leaving 10 bases between the germline ends. The CDR3 runs to 14 residues. The CDR3, as DNA: TGTGCCAGCAGTTCGCTGGGGGGCCAAGAGACCCAGTACTTC. Protein product: CASSSLGGQETQYF.

This chain joins TRBV20-1 and TRBJ2-3; D is tentatively TRBD1 or TRBD2 (5 bases each). This CDR3 has 15 amino acids. V lost 6 bases and J lost 2, with 18 bases in between. Germline CDR1 is DFQATT and CDR2 is SNEGSKA (reference sequence). Here the CDR3 reads CSAPRGSQVTDTQYF. The CDR3, as DNA: TGCAGTGCCCCTCGGGGCTCCCAGGTCACAGATACGCAGTATTTT.

The table lists this clonotype with a few counts. The chain combines TRBV6-1 with TRBJ2-5; D is possibly TRBD1 (6 bases). The germline gives CDR1 MNHNS, CDR2 SASEGT. CDR3 length equals 14 residues. Trimming pared 3 bases from V and 5 bases from J, leaving 13 bases between. The CDR3 sequence: CASSEQQGLETQYF. The CDR3, as DNA: TGTGCCAGCAGTGAGCAACAGGGTCTGGAGACCCAGTACTTC.

The genes are TRBV7-2 and TRBJ2-7; a possible D gene is TRBD1 (6 bases). CDR3 length: 15 amino acids. Germline-derived CDR1 and CDR2 are SGHTA and FQGNSA. V lost 0 bases and J 0 bases, leaving 9 bases between the germline ends. The CDR3 reads CASSLAGTNSYEQYF. For the CDR3, the DNA is TGTGCCAGCAGCTTAGCGGGGACAAACTCCTACGAGCAGTACTTC.

The CDR3 DNA reads as TGCGCCAGCAGCCAACTTGGCAGCGCGAACACCGGGGAGCTGTTTTTT. Translating gives CASSQLGSANTGELFF. V usage is TRBV4-3 and J usage is TRBJ2-2; D gene ambiguous. The CDR3 length is 16 residues. Trimming took 2 bases from V and 0 from J, leaving 10 bases between them. Per the germline V gene, CDR1 is LGHNA and CDR2 is YSLEER.

The chain uses TRBV7-9 and TRBJ2-4; D is ambiguous. Germline values: CDR1 SEHNR, CDR2 FQNEAQ (reference sequence). Trimming stripped 6 bases from V and 0 bases from J, with 15 bases between. The CDR3 consists of 16 residues. The CDR3 loop reads CASRPLYGLAKNIQYF. CDR3 in DNA: TGTGCCAGCAGGCCCCTTTATGGTTTAGCCAAAAACATTCAGTACTTC.

The gene calls are TRBV20-1 and TRBJ2-6; D ambiguous. V was trimmed by 0 bases and J by 0 bases, leaving 9 bases between them. The CDR3 has 16 residues. Per germline, CDR1 DFQATT and CDR2 SNEGSKA (reference sequence). The CDR3, as DNA: TGCAGTGCTAGAGAGGCCAGTCTCTCTGGGGCCAACGTCCTGACTTTC. Its translation is CSAREASLSGANVLTF.

This clonotype was observed a handful of times. The chain uses TRBV9 and TRBJ2-3, with 9 bases identical to TRBD2. Germline V gene data show CDR1 as SGDLS and CDR2 as YYNGEE. Unmatched junction bases numbered 3, after V lost 3 bases and J lost 4 bases. This CDR3 is built from 14 residues. DNA of the CDR3: TGTGCCAGCAGCGCGACTAGCGGCCCAGATACGCAGTATTTT. It specifies CASSATSGPDTQYF.

The chain uses TRBV7-9 and TRBJ2-5; TRBD1 agrees at 7 bases. The CDR3 consists of 16 residues. Losses at the gene ends were 6 bases for V and 2 bases for J; bases not matched to a gene: 12. Germline V lookup: CDR1 SEHNR, CDR2 FQNEAQ (reference sequence). In DNA, the CDR3 is TGTGCCAGCAGGACAGGGAGAGGACAGACACAAGAGACCCAGTACTTC. It encodes CASRTGRGQTQETQYF.

This clonotype was observed a few times. The chain links TRBV2 to TRBJ2-2, with no clear D. The CDR3 loop spans 10 amino acids. V lost 7 bases to trimming and J lost 7 bases, with 4 bases between them. Germline V CDR1 and CDR2: SNHLY, FYNNEI. CDR3 DNA: TGTGCCAGCAAGGGCGGGGAGCTGTTTTTT. This encodes CASKGGELFF.

The J gene is TRBJ2-2, the V gene TRBV6-4, with D possibly TRBD1 on 5 matching bases. Germline CDR1 reads MRHNA; CDR2 reads SNTAGT. The germline V and J ends were trimmed by 3 bases and 6 bases, with 14 bases remaining between them. The CDR3 runs to 15 residues. CDR3 amino acids: CASSESAGKAGELFF. CDR3 coding DNA: TGTGCCAGCAGTGAGTCGGCAGGGAAGGCCGGGGAGCTGTTTTTT.